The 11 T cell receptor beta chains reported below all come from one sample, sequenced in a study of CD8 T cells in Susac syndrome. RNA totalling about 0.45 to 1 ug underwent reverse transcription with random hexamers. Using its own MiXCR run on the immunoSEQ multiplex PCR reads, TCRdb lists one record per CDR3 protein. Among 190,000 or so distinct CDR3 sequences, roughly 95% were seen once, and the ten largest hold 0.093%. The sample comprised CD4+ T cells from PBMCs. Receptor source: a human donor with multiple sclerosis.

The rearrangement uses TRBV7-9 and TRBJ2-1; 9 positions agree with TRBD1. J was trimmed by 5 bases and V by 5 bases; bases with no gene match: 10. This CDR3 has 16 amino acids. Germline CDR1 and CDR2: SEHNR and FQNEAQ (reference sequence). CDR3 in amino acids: CASSPQSRDRDNEQFF. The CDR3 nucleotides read TGTGCCAGCAGCCCGCAGTCCCGGGACAGGGACAATGAGCAGTTCTTC.

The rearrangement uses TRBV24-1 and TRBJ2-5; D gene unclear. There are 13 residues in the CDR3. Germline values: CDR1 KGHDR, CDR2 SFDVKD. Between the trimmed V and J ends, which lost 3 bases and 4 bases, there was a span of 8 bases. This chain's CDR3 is CATSDEPRETQYF. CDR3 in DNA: TGTGCCACCAGTGATGAACCGAGAGAGACCCAGTACTTC.

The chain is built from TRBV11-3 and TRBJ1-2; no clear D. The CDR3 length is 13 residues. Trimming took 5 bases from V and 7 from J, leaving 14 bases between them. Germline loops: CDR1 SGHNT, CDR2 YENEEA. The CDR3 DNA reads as TGTGCCAGCAGCCCAGATAGCGGCAGTGGCTACACCTTC. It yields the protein CASSPDSGSGYTF.

The CDR3 loop reads CASTRNYGYTF. In DNA form, the CDR3 reads TGTGCCAGCACCAGAAACTATGGCTACACCTTC. The V and J genes are TRBV2 and TRBJ1-2; D gene uncertain. The CDR3 has 11 amino acids. Germline V gene sequence: CDR1 SNHLY, CDR2 FYNNEI. The germline V and J ends were trimmed by 7 bases and 2 bases, with 5 bases remaining between them.

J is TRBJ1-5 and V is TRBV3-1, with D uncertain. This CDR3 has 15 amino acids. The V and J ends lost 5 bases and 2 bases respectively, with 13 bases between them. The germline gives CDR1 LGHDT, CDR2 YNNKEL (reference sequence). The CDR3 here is CASSKTVGGNQPQHF. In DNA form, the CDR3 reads TGTGCCAGCAGCAAGACTGTCGGAGGCAATCAGCCCCAGCATTTT. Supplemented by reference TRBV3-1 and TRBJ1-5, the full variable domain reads DTAVSQTPKYLVTQMGNDKSIKCEQNLGHDTMYWYKQDSKKFLKIMFSYNNKELIINETVPNRFSPKSPDKAHLNLHINSLELGDSAVYFCASSKTVGGNQPQHFGDGTRLSIL.

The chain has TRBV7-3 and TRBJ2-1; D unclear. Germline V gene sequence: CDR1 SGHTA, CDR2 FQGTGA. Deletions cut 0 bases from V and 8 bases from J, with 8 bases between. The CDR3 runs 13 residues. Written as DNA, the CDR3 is TGTGCCAGCAGCTTAACAAGGGATGATGAGCAGTTCTTC. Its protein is CASSLTRDDEQFF.

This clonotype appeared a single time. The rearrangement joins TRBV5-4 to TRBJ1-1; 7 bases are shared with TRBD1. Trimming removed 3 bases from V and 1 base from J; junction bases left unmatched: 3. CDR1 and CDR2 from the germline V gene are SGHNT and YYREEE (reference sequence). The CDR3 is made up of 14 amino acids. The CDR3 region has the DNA TGTGCCAGCAGCTCCCAGGGGGAGAACACTGAAGCTTTCTTT. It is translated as CASSSQGENTEAFF. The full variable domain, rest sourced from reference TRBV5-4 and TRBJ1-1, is ETGVTQSPTHLIKTRGQQVTLRCSSQSGHNTVSWYQQALGQGPQFIFQYYREEENGRGNFPPRFSGLQFPNYSSELNVNALELDDSALYLCASSSQGENTEAFFGQGTRLTVV.

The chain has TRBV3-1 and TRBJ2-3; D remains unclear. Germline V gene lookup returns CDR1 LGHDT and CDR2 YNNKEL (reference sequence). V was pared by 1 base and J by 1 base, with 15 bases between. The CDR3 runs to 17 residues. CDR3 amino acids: CASSQGNSLDRTDTQYF. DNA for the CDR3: TGTGCCAGCAGCCAAGGGAACTCATTAGACCGCACAGATACGCAGTATTTT.

CDR3 sequence: CASSQGPADRGETQYF. The CDR3 DNA is TGTGCCAGCAGCCAAGGGCCAGCGGACAGGGGAGAGACCCAGTACTTC. The chain couples TRBV3-1 to TRBJ2-5, with 9 nucleotides matching TRBD1. With V trimmed by 1 base and J by 4 bases, 7 bases remained unmatched. CDR1 and CDR2 from the germline V gene are LGHDT and YNNKEL (reference sequence). The CDR3 is made up of 16 amino acids.

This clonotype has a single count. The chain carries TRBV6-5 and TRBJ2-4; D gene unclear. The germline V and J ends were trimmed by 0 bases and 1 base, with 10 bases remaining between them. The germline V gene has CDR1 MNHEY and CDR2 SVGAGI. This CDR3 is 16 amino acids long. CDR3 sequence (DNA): TGTGCCAGCAGTTACTCACCACTCGGTGCCAAAAACATTCAGTACTTC. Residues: CASSYSPLGAKNIQYF.

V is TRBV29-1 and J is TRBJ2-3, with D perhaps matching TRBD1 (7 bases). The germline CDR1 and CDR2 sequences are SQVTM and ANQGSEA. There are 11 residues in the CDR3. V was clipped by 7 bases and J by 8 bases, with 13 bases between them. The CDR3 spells CSAGGHVTQYF. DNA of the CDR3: TGCAGCGCAGGGGGGCACGTTACGCAGTATTTT.